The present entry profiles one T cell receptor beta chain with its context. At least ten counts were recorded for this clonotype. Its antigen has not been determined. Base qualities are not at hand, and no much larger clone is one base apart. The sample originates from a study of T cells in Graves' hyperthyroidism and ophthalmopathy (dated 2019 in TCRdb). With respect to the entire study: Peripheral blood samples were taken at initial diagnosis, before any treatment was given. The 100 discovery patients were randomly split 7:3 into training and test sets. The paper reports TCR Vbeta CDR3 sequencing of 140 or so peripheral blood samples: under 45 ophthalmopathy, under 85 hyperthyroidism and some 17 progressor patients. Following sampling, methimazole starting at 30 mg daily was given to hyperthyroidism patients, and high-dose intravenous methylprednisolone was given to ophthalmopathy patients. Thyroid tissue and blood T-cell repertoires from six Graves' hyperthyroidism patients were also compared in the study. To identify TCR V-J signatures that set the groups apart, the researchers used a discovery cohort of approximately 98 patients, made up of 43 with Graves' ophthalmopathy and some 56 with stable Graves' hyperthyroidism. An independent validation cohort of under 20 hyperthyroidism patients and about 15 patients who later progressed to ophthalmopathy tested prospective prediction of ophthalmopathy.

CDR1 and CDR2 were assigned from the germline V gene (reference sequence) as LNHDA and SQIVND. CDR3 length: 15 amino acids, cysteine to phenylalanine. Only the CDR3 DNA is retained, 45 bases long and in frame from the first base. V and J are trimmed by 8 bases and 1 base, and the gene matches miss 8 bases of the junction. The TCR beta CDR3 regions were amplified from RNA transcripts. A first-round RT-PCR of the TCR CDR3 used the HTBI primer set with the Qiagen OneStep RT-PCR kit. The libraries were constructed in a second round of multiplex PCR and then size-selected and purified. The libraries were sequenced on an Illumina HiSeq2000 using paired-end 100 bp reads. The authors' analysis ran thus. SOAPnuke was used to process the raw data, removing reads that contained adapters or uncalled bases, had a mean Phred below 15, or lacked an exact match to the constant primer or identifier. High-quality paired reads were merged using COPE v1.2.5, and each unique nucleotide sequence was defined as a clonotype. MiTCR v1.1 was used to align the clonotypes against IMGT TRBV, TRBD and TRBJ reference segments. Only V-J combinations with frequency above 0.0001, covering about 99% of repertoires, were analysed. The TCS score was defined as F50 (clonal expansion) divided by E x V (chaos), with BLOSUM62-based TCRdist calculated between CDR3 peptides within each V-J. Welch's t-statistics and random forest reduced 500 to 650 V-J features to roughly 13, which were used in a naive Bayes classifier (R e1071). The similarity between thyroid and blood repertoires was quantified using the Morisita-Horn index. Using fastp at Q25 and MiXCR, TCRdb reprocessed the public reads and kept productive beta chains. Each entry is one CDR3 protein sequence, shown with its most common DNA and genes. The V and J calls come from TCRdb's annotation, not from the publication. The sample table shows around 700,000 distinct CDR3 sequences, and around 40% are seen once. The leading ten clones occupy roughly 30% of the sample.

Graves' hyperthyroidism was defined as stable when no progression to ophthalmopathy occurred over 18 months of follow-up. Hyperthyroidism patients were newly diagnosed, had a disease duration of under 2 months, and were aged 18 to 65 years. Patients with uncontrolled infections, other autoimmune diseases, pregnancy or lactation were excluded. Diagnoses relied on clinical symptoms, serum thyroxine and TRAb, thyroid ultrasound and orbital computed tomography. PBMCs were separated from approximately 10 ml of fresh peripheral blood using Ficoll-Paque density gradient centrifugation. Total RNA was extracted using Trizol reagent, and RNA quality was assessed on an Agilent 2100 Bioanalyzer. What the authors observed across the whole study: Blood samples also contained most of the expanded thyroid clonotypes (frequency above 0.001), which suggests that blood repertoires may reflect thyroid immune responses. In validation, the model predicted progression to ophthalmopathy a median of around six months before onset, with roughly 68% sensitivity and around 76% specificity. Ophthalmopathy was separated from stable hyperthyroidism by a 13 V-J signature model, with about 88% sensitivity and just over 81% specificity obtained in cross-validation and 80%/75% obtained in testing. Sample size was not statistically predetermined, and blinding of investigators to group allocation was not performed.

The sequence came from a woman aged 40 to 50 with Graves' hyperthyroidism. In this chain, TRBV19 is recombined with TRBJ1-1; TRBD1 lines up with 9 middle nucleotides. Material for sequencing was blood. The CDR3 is CASWDRAVRNTEAFF. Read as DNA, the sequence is TGTGCCAGTTGGGACAGGGCAGTTAGGAACACTGAAGCTTTCTTT.